The present T cell receptor beta chain was sequenced within a study of T cell repertoires in cytomegalovirus infection. Points from the study as a whole: Adding up the frequency of public TCR beta families identified people who carried CMV plus the relevant HLA.

CDR3 length: 16 amino acids. The V gene lost 6 bases and the J gene lost 0 bases, with 14 bases spanning the gap. Germline CDR1 and CDR2: SNHLY and FYNNEI. TCRdb re-analysed the reads in MiXCR, keeping a single row per CDR3 protein. Counted here are about 490,000 distinct CDR3 sequences, 11% occurring once; the ten biggest clones make up roughly a tenth. A remark on this clonotype: Its matching antigen is unknown.

This receptor was identified in a human donor in good health (CMV status not recorded). Some clones in this sample may be carry-over from other donors' samples. The rearrangement links TRBV2 to TRBJ1-4; a possible D gene is TRBD1 (5 bases). Sequencing used PBMCs. CDR3 sequence (DNA): TGTGCCAGCAGGCCCCCCGGGACTCCAACTAATGAAAAACTGTTTTTT. It codes for CASRPPGTPTNEKLFF.